This T cell receptor (beta chain) was observed in a study of blood T cells in healthy people across ages. Alongside a J-beta primer mix, a sample-barcoded 5' primer served in a second PCR lasting about 7 to 12 cycles. Each cDNA molecule was tagged by a template-switch adaptor with 12 random nucleotides. TCRdb re-called the 5' RACE reads through MiXCR, storing one row per CDR3 protein. In the table there are about 560,000 distinct CDR3 sequences, about 25% of which are singletons. Study conclusions and caveats: Significant beta diversity loss was already apparent by age around 36, declining roughly linearly.

This clonotype was picked up a small number of times. Its antigen remains unknown. This CDR3 is 14 amino acids long. From germline, CDR1 is SGHNT and CDR2 YYREEE (reference sequence). Between the trimmed V and J ends, which lost 0 bases and 5 bases, there was a span of 11 bases. These data were also reused for a study on T cells of mothers and their children.

The chain recombines TRBV5-4 with TRBJ2-5, with D unclear. The sample comprised blood. The TCR originated in a boy aged 2 to 9 in good health. This CDR3 reads CASSLVLPGETQYF. Written as DNA, the CDR3 is TGTGCCAGCAGCTTGGTTCTGCCCGGGGAGACCCAGTACTTC. The complete variable domain, with remaining parts taken from reference TRBV5-4 and TRBJ2-5, reads ETGVTQSPTHLIKTRGQQVTLRCSSQSGHNTVSWYQQALGQGPQFIFQYYREEENGRGNFPPRFSGLQFPNYSSELNVNALELDDSALYLCASSLVLPGETQYFGPGTRLLVL.